A single sample is the source of the 18 T cell receptor beta chains below, sequenced in a study of T cells in Graves' hyperthyroidism and ophthalmopathy. Using RNA transcripts as the source, TCR beta CDR3 regions were amplified. With the HTBI primer set, the TCR CDR3 went through a first round of RT-PCR. In TCRdb, the multiplex PCR reads were re-called with MiXCR into one record per CDR3 protein. The sample consists of approximately 600,000 distinct CDR3 sequences, around 20% of them appearing once. Specimen: blood. The receptors were gathered from a man aged 25-45 years with Graves' ophthalmopathy.

The sample holds many counts of this clonotype. The chain joins TRBV5-1 to TRBJ2-2; 14 bases line up with TRBD2. Germline-derived CDR1 and CDR2 are SGHRS and YFSETQ. Germline trimming cut 4 bases from V and 2 bases from J; bases unmatched to any gene: 4. This CDR3 has 17 amino acids. The DNA of the CDR3 is TGCGCCAGCAGCGGGGGACTAGCGGGAGTCAACACCGGGGAGCTGTTTTTT. Protein product: CASSGGLAGVNTGELFF. Combining the CDR3 with reference TRBV5-1 and TRBJ2-2 gives the whole variable domain KAGVTQTPRYLIKTRGQQVTLSCSPISGHRSVSWYQQTPGQGLQFLFEYFSETQRNKGNFPGRFSGRQFSNSRSEMNVSTLELGDSALYLCASSGGLAGVNTGELFFGEGSRLTVL.

V is TRBV3-1 and J is TRBJ2-7; 7 bases match TRBD1. J was trimmed by 0 bases and V by 4 bases; bases with no gene match: 9. CDR3 length: 16 amino acids. CDR1 is LGHDT, CDR2 YNNKEL, per germline (reference sequence). The DNA for the CDR3 is TGTGCCAGCAGCCCCCTCGGGGACAGCAGCTCCTACGAGCAGTACTTC. It is translated as CASSPLGDSSSYEQYF.

The V and J genes are TRBV3-1 and TRBJ2-3; TRBD2 might be the D (6 bases). The CDR3 is 16 residues long. With 0 bases removed from V and 6 bases from J, the gap between germline ends came to 16 bases. Germline CDR1 reads LGHDT; CDR2 reads YNNKEL (reference sequence). The CDR3 DNA is TGTGCCAGCAGCCAAGAGGAGCTCTCCCGGGGGGATACGCAGTATTTT. This encodes CASSQEELSRGDTQYF.

The CDR3 nucleotides read TGTGCCAGCAGCTTAACTTTGGTCCCCACAGATACGCAGTATTTT. This translates into CASSLTLVPTDTQYF. The J gene is TRBJ2-3, the V gene TRBV7-9; D is undetermined. The V gene lost 2 bases and the J gene lost 2 bases, with 11 bases spanning the gap. The germline V gene encodes CDR1 SEHNR and CDR2 FQNEAQ (reference sequence). CDR3 size: 15 residues.

The CDR3: CASSLNLAAYTDTQYF. DNA for the CDR3: TGTGCCAGCAGCCTAAACCTAGCGGCCTACACAGATACGCAGTATTTT. This sequence joins TRBV11-2 and TRBJ2-3; TRBD2 aligns across 7 bases. This CDR3 region has 16 residues. After removal of 5 bases from V and 2 bases from J, the junction contained 10 bases not matched to a gene. The germline gives CDR1 SGHAT, CDR2 FQNNGV. Full variable domain (missing parts from reference TRBV11-2 and TRBJ2-3): EAGVAQSPRYKIIEKRQSVAFWCNPISGHATLYWYQQILGQGPKLLIQFQNNGVVDDSQLPKDRFSAERLKGVDSTLKIQPAKLEDSAVYLCASSLNLAAYTDTQYFGPGTRLTVL.

V gene TRBV20-1 combines with J gene TRBJ2-7; weak D call: TRBD2 (6 bases). The germline V gene encodes CDR1 DFQATT and CDR2 SNEGSKA (reference sequence). This CDR3 has 13 amino acids. V gave up 6 bases and J gave up 3 bases, with 15 bases separating them. The CDR3 here is CSARRAGRYEQYF. The CDR3 nucleotides read TGCAGTGCAAGGAGGGCCGGTCGCTACGAGCAGTACTTC.

This clonotype was detected a few times. The rearrangement joins TRBV5-1 to TRBJ2-7, with D possibly TRBD1 on 6 matching bases. Germline CDR1 and CDR2: SGHRS and YFSETQ. V was cut by 4 bases and J by 7 bases, with 18 bases left in between. The CDR3 sequence is 14 residues long. In DNA, the CDR3 is TGCGCCAGCAGCCCCGACAGGTACCCGACAGAGCAGTACTTC. It codes for CASSPDRYPTEQYF.

This chain uses TRBV7-2 with TRBJ1-2, with D tentatively TRBD1 (6 bases). Trimming pared 1 base from V and 3 bases from J, leaving 15 bases between. Germline values: CDR1 SGHTA, CDR2 FQGNSA. The CDR3 length is 16 residues. Written as DNA, the CDR3 is TGTGCCAGCAGCTTAGTTACCGGGACAACATACTATGGCTACACCTTC. Translated, it gives CASSLVTGTTYYGYTF.

The count of this clonotype is one. The chain is built from TRBV15 and TRBJ2-7; 12 bases are shared with TRBD2. The trim removed 0 bases at V and 4 bases at J, leaving 7 bases unmatched. This CDR3 comprises 17 residues. Germline CDR1 LNHNV, CDR2 YYDKDF (reference sequence). CDR3 loop: CATSREPLAGGSYEQYF. The CDR3 DNA reads as TGTGCCACCAGCAGAGAACCCCTAGCGGGAGGGTCTTACGAGCAGTACTTC. The complete variable domain, with remaining parts taken from reference TRBV15 and TRBJ2-7, reads DAMVIQNPRYQVTQFGKPVTLSCSQTLNHNVMYWYQQKSSQAPKLLFHYYDKDFNNEADTPDNFQSRRPNTSFCFLDIRSPGLGDTAMYLCATSREPLAGGSYEQYFGPGTRLTVT.

The sample holds one count of this clonotype. This chain uses TRBV28 with TRBJ2-1, with 10 bases that match TRBD2. The CDR3 sequence is 14 residues long. CDR1 is MDHEN and CDR2 is SYDVKM in the germline V gene. J gave up 9 bases and V 8 bases, and 10 bases lay outside the gene matches. The CDR3 coding sequence is TGTGCCAGCCTGGCTCTAGCGGGAGTCGGTGAGCAGTTCTTC. Translation: CASLALAGVGEQFF. Complete variable domain (other parts from reference TRBV28 and TRBJ2-1): DVKVTQSSRYLVKRTGEKVFLECVQDMDHENMFWYRQDPGLGLRLIYFSYDVKMKEKGDIPEGYSVSREKKERFSLILESASTNQTSMYLCASLALAGVGEQFFGPGTRLTVL.

This clonotype was counted at least ten times. The genes are TRBV28 and TRBJ1-1; D is possibly TRBD1 (6 bases). This CDR3 has 18 amino acids. Between the trimmed V and J ends, which lost 7 bases and 5 bases, there was a span of 29 bases. The germline V gene encodes CDR1 MDHEN and CDR2 SYDVKM. The CDR3 DNA is TGTGCCAGCACCCCGCGTCTCGGGGGGGCAGGAAGTATTACTGAAGCTTTCTTT. This gives the protein CASTPRLGGAGSITEAFF.

This clonotype was counted ten times or more. The chain's CDR3 is CASSGDLAYEQYF. The CDR3 DNA is TGTGCCAGCAGCGGGGATCTCGCCTACGAGCAGTACTTC. V is TRBV3-1 and J is TRBJ2-7; D is unclear. Germline assignment: CDR1 LGHDT and CDR2 YNNKEL (reference sequence). Deletions cut 5 bases from V and 2 bases from J, with 10 bases between. CDR3 length: 13 amino acids.

The J gene is TRBJ2-5, the V gene TRBV24-1; D is unresolved. Trimming cost V 0 bases and J 3 bases, with 4 bases left between them. The CDR3 sequence is 13 residues long. Germline lookup yields CDR1 KGHDR and CDR2 SFDVKD. The CDR3 here is CATSDLVKETQYF. The CDR3 DNA follows: TGTGCCACCAGTGATTTGGTCAAAGAGACCCAGTACTTC.

V is TRBV9 and J is TRBJ2-2, with TRBD2 identical over 7 bases. The germline CDR1 and CDR2 sequences are SGDLS and YYNGEE. After removal of 0 bases from V and 2 bases from J, the junction contained 7 bases not matched to a gene. CDR3 length: 17 amino acids. In nucleotides, the CDR3 is TGTGCCAGCAGCGTAGCTCGCGGGGGAGGTAACACCGGGGAGCTGTTTTTT. Its translation: CASSVARGGGNTGELFF.

This clonotype occurred a few times. The rearrangement joins TRBV28 to TRBJ1-1; D is possibly TRBD1 (5 bases). Per the germline V gene, CDR1 is MDHEN and CDR2 is SYDVKM. This CDR3 is built from 11 residues. V lost 5 bases and J lost 7, with 8 bases in between. CDR3 nucleotide sequence: TGTGCCAGCAGTGGGGACGGTGAAGCTTTCTTT. Translation: CASSGDGEAFF.

The chain recombines TRBV4-3 with TRBJ2-2; D is undetermined. Germline assignment: CDR1 LGHNA and CDR2 YSLEER. This CDR3 comprises 14 residues. V lost 1 base and J lost 5, with 8 bases in between. The CDR3 sequence is CASSQVYSTGELFF. As DNA, the CDR3 is TGCGCCAGCAGCCAAGTCTACTCAACCGGGGAGCTGTTTTTT.

This clonotype showed up just a few times. The chain recombines TRBV3-1 with TRBJ2-1; 7 bases match TRBD2. Germline trimming cut 4 bases from V and 3 bases from J; bases unmatched to any gene: 9. The CDR3 has 16 amino acids. Germline CDR1 and CDR2: LGHDT and YNNKEL (reference sequence). The chain's CDR3 is CASSRSTSARYNEQFF. In DNA form, the CDR3 reads TGTGCCAGCAGCCGGTCAACTAGCGCCCGCTACAATGAGCAGTTCTTC.

The chain joins TRBV28 to TRBJ2-7, with a weak D call TRBD1 (6 bases). The V gene's germline CDR1 is MDHEN and CDR2 SYDVKM. This CDR3 contains 16 residues. V dropped 1 base and J dropped 5 bases, with 18 bases sitting between them. The CDR3 loop reads CASSLLGAQGSDEQYF. The DNA for the CDR3 is TGTGCCAGCAGTTTATTGGGGGCACAGGGTAGCGACGAGCAGTACTTC.